This T cell receptor beta chain came from a study of blood T cells in healthy people across ages. Study background: For every two T cells, template switching captured about one barcoded beta molecule.

A few counts support this clonotype. Together with a sample-barcoded 5' primer, a J-beta primer mix was included in a second PCR lasting about 7 to 12 cycles. TCRdb reprocessed the 5' RACE reads with MiXCR, giving one entry per CDR3 protein. The sample lists 1.5 million to 2 million distinct CDR3 sequences; approximately 28% were seen once. The length of the CDR3 is 15 residues. Germline lookup yields CDR1 MGHDK and CDR2 SYGVNS. V was pared by 6 bases and J by 4 bases, with 13 bases between. PBMCs were isolated at a quantity of at least 7 million per sample. The specimen was blood. The chain uses TRBV25-1 and TRBJ1-6; the D is unclear. This TCR was sampled from a woman aged 25 to 39 in good health. The CDR3 region has the DNA TGTGCCAGCAGCGTCGGGTCGAAATATAATTCACCCCTCCACTTT. Its protein is CASSVGSKYNSPLHF.